This T cell receptor beta chain appears in the sequencing data of a study of beta chain features in type 1 diabetes. The overall study: The patient and healthy donor groups were comparable for age, gender and cell yields.

Expressed TCRB transcripts were sequenced, since all the RNA that had been isolated was reverse transcribed. There were about 3.6 million reads on average in the naive, central memory and regulatory T cell samples. TCRdb's copy holds only in-frame clones and misses some; the assay was immunoSEQ multiplex PCR. The sample lists around 690,000 clones, approximately 13% seen once, with around 0.12% in the top ten. The single heparinised draw taken from each donor contained 90 to 150 mL of blood on average. Concerning this clone itself: Its cognate antigen is unknown.

Whole-study findings and limits: Lower insertion and higher deletion counts appeared at VDJ junctions in type 1 diabetes patients. Shorter TCRB CDR3s, moderately but significantly so, were found in Type 1 diabetes patients in all four CD4+ subsets.

Germline lookup yields CDR1 LNHDA and CDR2 SQIVND (reference sequence). The CDR3 totals 19 residues. With 2 bases removed from V and 6 bases from J, the gap between germline ends came to 28 bases. The chain links TRBV19 to TRBJ1-2, with D unclear. This clonotype was obtained from a man under 40 with type 1 diabetes. Sequences were obtained from naive CD4+ T cells from blood. The CDR3 DNA reads as TGTGCCAGTAGTATAAGAAGGAGGGTAACAAGGCCTCCCTGGGATGGCTACACCTTC. It yields the protein CASSIRRRVTRPPWDGYTF. Variable domain in full (rest from reference TRBV19 and TRBJ1-2): DGGITQSPKYLFRKEGQNVTLSCEQNLNHDAMYWYRQDPGQGLRLIYYSQIVNDFQKGDIAEGYSVSREKKESFPLTVTSAQKNPTAFYLCASSIRRRVTRPPWDGYTFGSGTRLTVV.